A selection of T cell receptor beta chains follows, all from one sample in a study of T-cell reconstitution after alpha-beta-depleted transplantation in children. TCRdb passed the PCR reads through MiXCR, listing each CDR3 protein once. The table records some 280,000 distinct CDR3 sequences, 9.9% of them present only once. Material: PBMCs from the stem cell graft donor, obtained from the stem cell graft. These receptors were collected from a human donor who donated a stem cell graft to a child with SCID. CDR3s include the opening cysteine and the closing phenylalanine or tryptophan. The D gene is left open where the match is weak. The size entry is marked missing in some rows and otherwise reads once, few, many or a size class.

D gene: .; V gene: TRBV18; J gene: TRBJ2-3; clone size: few; CDR3 DNA: TGTGCCAGCTCACCACGGCTCACAGATACGCAGTATTTT; CDR3 protein: CASSPRLTDTQYF
D gene: .; V gene: TRBV3-1; J gene: TRBJ2-3; clone size: many; CDR3 DNA: TGTGCCAGCAGCCAAGGTAGGCCGTCTCCTTGGGATACGCAGTATTTT; CDR3 protein: CASSQGRPSPWDTQYF
D gene: .; V gene: TRBV3-1; J gene: TRBJ2-4; clone size: .; CDR3 DNA: TGTGCCAGCAGCCAAGATCTGGGCCAGGGTCTTGACATTCAGTACTTC; CDR3 protein: CASSQDLGQGLDIQYF
D gene: .; V gene: TRBV3-1; J gene: TRBJ2-3; clone size: few; CDR3 DNA: TGTGCCACCTCCAAGGTGGGGCCATGGACAGATACGCAGTATTTT; CDR3 protein: CATSKVGPWTDTQYF
D gene: .; V gene: TRBV7-9; J gene: TRBJ1-6; clone size: many; CDR3 DNA: TGTGCCAGCAGCCGCGGCGAGACAGGAGGTTTTCCACCCCTCCACTTT; CDR3 protein: CASSRGETGGFPPLHF
D gene: .; V gene: TRBV6-4; J gene: TRBJ2-2; clone size: .; CDR3 DNA: TGTGCCAGCAGTAGGGACCTTGCGAACACCGGGGAGCTGTTTTTT; CDR3 protein: CASSRDLANTGELFF
D gene: TRBD2; V gene: TRBV5-1; J gene: TRBJ2-1; clone size: .; CDR3 DNA: TGCGCCAGCAGCTTAACTAGCGGGGGGGGAGATGAGCAGTTCTTC; CDR3 protein: CASSLTSGGGDEQFF
D gene: TRBD1; V gene: TRBV5-8; J gene: TRBJ1-1; clone size: .; CDR3 DNA: TGTGCCAGCCCGCCCCCCAGACAGGGCGCTACTGAAGCTTTCTTT; CDR3 protein: CASPPPRQGATEAFF
D gene: .; V gene: TRBV7-6; J gene: TRBJ1-3; clone size: many; CDR3 DNA: TGTGCCAGCAGCTTAGATGATGGAAACACCATATATTTT; CDR3 protein: CASSLDDGNTIYF
D gene: .; V gene: TRBV2; J gene: TRBJ2-3; clone size: .; CDR3 DNA: TGTGCCAGCAGTGCTGGAGTTTCTAGCACAGATACGCAGTATTTT; CDR3 protein: CASSAGVSSTDTQYF
D gene: .; V gene: TRBV2; J gene: TRBJ1-5; clone size: .; CDR3 DNA: TGTGCCAGCAGTGAACGAGGGAGCGGGAGCAATCAGCCCCAGCATTTT; CDR3 protein: CASSERGSGSNQPQHF
D gene: TRBD1; V gene: TRBV4-1; J gene: TRBJ2-6; clone size: many; CDR3 DNA: TGCGCCAGCAGCCAACGGGACAGGGGATCCTCTGGGGCCAACGTCCTGACTTTC; CDR3 protein: CASSQRDRGSSGANVLTF
D gene: .; V gene: TRBV25-1; J gene: TRBJ1-2; clone size: many; CDR3 DNA: TGTGCCAGCAGTGAAACGGGGCCTAACTATGGCTACACCTTC; CDR3 protein: CASSETGPNYGYTF
D gene: .; V gene: TRBV18; J gene: TRBJ1-1; clone size: few; CDR3 DNA: TGTGCCAGCTCCCCAGGGAGTGTGAACACTGAAGCTTTCTTT; CDR3 protein: CASSPGSVNTEAFF
D gene: .; V gene: TRBV5-5; J gene: TRBJ2-5; clone size: few; CDR3 DNA: TGTGCCAGCAGCCCAGGGACAAGGGACAAAGAGACCCAGTACTTC; CDR3 protein: CASSPGTRDKETQYF